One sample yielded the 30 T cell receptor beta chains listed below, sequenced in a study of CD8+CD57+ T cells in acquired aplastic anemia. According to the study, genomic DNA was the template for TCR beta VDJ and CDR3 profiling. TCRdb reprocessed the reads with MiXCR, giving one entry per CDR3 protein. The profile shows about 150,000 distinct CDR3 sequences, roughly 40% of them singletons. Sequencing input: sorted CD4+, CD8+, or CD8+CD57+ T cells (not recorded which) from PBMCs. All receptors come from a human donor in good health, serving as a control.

The CDR3 DNA reads as TGTGCCACCAGTGAGGTCGACCAGGGTAGGGCGAATCAGCCCCAGCATTTT. Amino acids: CATSEVDQGRANQPQHF. The chain links TRBV24-1 to TRBJ1-5; maybe TRBD1 (5 bases). Germline assignment: CDR1 KGHDR and CDR2 SFDVKD. This CDR3 spans 17 amino acids. V lost 4 bases to trimming and J lost 4 bases, with 19 bases between them.

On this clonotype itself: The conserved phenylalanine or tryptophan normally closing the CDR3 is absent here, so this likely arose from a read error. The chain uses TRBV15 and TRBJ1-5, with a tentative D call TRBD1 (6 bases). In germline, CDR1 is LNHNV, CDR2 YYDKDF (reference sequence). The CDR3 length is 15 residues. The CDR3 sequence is CATSRDTGSNQPQHS. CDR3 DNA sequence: TGCGCCACCAGCAGGGATACAGGGAGCAATCAGCCCCAGCATTCT.

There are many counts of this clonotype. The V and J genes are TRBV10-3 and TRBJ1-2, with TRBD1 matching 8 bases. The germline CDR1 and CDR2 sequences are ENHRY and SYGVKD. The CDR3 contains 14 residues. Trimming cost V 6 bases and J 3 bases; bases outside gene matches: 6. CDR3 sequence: CAISYKGQDYGYTF. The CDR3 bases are TGTGCCATCAGCTATAAGGGACAGGACTATGGCTACACCTTC.

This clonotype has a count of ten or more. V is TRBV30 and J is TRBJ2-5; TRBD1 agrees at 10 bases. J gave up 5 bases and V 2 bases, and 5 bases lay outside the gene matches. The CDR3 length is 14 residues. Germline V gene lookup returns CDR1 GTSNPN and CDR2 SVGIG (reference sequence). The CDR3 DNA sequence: TGTGCCTGGAGTCGACAGGGGGCGGGGGAGACCCAGTACTTC. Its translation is CAWSRQGAGETQYF.

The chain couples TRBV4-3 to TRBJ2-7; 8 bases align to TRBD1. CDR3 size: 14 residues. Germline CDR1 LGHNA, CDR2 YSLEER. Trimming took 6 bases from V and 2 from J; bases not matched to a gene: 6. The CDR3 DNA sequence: TGCGCCAGCAGGTCCGGGACAGGTGCCTACGAGCAGTACTTC. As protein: CASRSGTGAYEQYF.

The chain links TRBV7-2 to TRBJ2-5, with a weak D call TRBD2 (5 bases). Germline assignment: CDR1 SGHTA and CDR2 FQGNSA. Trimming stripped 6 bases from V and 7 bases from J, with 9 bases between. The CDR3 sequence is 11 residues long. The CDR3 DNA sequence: TGTGCCAGCAGATCCAGCGGGACCCAGTACTTC. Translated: CASRSSGTQYF.

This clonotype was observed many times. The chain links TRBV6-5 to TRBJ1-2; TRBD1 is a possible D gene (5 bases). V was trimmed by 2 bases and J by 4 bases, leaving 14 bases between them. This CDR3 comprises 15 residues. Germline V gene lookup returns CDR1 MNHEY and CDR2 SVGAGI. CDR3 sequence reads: CASSYDGTALYGYTF. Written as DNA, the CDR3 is TGTGCCAGCAGTTACGACGGGACGGCCCTCTATGGCTACACCTTC.

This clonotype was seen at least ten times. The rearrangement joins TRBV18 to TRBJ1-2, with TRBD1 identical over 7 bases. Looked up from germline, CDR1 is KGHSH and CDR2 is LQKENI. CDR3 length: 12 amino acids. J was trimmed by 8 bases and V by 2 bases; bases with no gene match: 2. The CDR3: CASSPDRAGYTF. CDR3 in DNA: TGTGCCAGCTCACCAGACAGGGCAGGCTACACCTTC.

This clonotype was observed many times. DNA of the CDR3: TGTGCCAGCTCACCCACGGACAGCGCCTACGAGCAGTACTTC. Translating it yields CASSPTDSAYEQYF. The chain couples TRBV18 to TRBJ2-7; a possible D gene is TRBD1 (6 bases). The V and J ends lost 3 bases and 2 bases respectively, with 11 bases between them. CDR1 and CDR2 from the germline V gene are KGHSH and LQKENI. The CDR3 length is 14 residues.

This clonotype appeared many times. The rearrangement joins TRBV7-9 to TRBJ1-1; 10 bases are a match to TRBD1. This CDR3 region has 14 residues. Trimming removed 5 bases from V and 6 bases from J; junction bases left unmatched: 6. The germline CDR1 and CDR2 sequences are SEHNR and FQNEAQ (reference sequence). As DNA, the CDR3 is TGTGCCAGCAGCCGAGACAGGGGGCGGTCTGAAGCTTTCTTT. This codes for CASSRDRGRSEAFF.

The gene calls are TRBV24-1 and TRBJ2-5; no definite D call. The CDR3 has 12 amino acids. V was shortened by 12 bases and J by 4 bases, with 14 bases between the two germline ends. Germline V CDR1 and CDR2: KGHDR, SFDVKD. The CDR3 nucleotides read TGTGCCTCCTCTGACCAGTCAGAGACCCAGTACTTC. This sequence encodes CASSDQSETQYF.

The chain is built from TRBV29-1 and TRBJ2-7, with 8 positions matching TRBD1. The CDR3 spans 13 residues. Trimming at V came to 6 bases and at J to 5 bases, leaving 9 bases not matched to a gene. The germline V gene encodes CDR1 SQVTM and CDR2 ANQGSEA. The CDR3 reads CSVPGQGSNEQYF. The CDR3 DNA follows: TGCAGCGTACCCGGACAGGGTTCCAACGAGCAGTACTTC.

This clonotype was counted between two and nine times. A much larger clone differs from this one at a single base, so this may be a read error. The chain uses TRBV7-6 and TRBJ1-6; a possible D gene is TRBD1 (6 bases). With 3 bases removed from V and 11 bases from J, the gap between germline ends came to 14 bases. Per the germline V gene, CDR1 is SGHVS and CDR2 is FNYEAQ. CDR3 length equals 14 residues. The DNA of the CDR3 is TGTGCCAGCAGCTTGGGGGGGCGAGATCCACCCCTCCACTTT. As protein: CASSLGGRDPPLHF.

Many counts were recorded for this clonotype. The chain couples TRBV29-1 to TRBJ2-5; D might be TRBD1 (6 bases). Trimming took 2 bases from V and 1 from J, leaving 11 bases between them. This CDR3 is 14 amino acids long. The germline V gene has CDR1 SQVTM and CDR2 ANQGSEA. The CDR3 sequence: CSVEKTGGQETQYF. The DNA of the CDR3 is TGCAGCGTTGAAAAGACAGGCGGCCAAGAGACCCAGTACTTC.

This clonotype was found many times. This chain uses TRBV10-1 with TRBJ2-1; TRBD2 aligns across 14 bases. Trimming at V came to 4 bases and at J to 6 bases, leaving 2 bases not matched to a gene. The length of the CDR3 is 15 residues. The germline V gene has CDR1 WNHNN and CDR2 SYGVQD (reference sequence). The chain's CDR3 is CASSGGLAGVNEQFF. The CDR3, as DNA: TGCGCCAGCAGTGGGGGACTAGCGGGAGTCAATGAGCAGTTCTTC.

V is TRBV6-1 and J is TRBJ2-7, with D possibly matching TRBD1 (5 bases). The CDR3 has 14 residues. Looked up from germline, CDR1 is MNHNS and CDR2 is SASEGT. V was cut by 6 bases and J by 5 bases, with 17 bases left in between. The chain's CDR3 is CASSLNGAWDEQYF. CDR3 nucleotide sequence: TGTGCCAGCAGCTTAAATGGGGCCTGGGACGAGCAGTACTTC.

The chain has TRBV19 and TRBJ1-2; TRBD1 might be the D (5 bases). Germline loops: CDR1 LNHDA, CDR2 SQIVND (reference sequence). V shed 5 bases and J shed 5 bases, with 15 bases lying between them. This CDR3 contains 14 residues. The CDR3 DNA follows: TGTGCCAGTAGTCCCGATGCCGGGACTTATGGCTACACCTTC. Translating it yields CASSPDAGTYGYTF.

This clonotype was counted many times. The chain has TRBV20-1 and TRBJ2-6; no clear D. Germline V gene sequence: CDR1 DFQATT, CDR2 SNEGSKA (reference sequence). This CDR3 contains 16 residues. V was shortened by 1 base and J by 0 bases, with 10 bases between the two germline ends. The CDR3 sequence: CSARVQRRSGANVLTF. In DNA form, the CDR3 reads TGCAGTGCTAGAGTACAGCGACGCTCTGGGGCCAACGTCCTGACTTTC.

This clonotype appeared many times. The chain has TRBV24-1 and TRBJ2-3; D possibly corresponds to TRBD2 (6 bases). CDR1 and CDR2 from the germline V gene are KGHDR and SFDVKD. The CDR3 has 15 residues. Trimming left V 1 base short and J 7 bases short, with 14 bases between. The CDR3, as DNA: TGTGCCACCAGTGATTTTACCGGGAGCGGGTATACGCAGTATTTT. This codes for CATSDFTGSGYTQYF.

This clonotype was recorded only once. The CDR3 DNA follows: TGCGCCAGCAGCCCCGGGGGGGCAGTCCGAGAGACCCAGTACTTC. It specifies CASSPGGAVRETQYF. The gene calls are TRBV4-3 and TRBJ2-5, with 8 bases aligning to TRBD2. V was clipped by 4 bases and J by 4 bases; unmatched bases: 8. There are 15 residues in the CDR3. Germline CDR1 is LGHNA and CDR2 is YSLEER.

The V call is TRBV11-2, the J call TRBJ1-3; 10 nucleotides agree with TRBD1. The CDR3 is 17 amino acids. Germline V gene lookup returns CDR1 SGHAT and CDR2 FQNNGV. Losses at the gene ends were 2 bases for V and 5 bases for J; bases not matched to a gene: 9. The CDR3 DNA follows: TGTGCCAGCAGCTTATACTCGACAGGGGGCAATAGAAACACCATATATTTT. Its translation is CASSLYSTGGNRNTIYF. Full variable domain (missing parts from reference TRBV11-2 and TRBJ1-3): EAGVAQSPRYKIIEKRQSVAFWCNPISGHATLYWYQQILGQGPKLLIQFQNNGVVDDSQLPKDRFSAERLKGVDSTLKIQPAKLEDSAVYLCASSLYSTGGNRNTIYFGEGSWLTVV.

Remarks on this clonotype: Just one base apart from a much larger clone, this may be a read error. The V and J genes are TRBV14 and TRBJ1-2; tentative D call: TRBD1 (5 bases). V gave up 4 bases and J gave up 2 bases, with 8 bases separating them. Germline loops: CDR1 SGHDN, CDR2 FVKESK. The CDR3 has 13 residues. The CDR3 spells CASSPRGNYGYTF. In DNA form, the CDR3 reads TGTGCCAGCAGCCCGCGGGGGAACTATGGCTACACCTTC.

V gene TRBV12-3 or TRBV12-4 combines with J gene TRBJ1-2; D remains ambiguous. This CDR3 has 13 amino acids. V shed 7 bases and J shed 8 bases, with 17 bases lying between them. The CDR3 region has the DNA TGTGCCAGCACCCACCAGGACCTCCTCGGCTACACCTTC. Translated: CASTHQDLLGYTF.

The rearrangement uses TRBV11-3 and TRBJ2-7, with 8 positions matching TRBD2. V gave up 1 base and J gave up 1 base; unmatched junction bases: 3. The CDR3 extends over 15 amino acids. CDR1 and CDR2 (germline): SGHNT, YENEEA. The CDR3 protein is CASSLAGGASYEQYV. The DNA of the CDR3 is TGTGCCAGCAGCTTAGCGGGAGGGGCGTCCTACGAGCAGTACGTC.

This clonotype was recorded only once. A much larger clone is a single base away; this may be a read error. CDR3 sequence reads: CASSQEGGTGNEKPFF. The CDR3, as DNA: TGCGCCAGCAGCCAAGAGGGCGGGACAGGGAATGAAAAACCGTTTTTT. This chain joins TRBV4-1 and TRBJ1-4; 9 positions match TRBD1. Germline lookup yields CDR1 MGHRA and CDR2 YSYEKL. The length of the CDR3 is 16 residues.

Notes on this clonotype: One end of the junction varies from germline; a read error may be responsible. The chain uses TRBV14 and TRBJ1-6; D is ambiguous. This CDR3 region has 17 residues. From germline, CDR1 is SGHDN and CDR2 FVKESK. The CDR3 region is CASSLALDPSLHSPLHF. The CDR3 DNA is TGCGCCAGCAGCTTGGCCTTGGACCCCTCATTGCATTCACCCCTCCACTTT.

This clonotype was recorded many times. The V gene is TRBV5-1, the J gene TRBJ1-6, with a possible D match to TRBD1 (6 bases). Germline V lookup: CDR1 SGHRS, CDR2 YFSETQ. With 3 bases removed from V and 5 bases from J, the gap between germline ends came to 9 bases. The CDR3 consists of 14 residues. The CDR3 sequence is CASSWTVDNSPLHF. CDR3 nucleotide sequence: TGCGCCAGCAGCTGGACAGTGGATAATTCACCCCTCCACTTT. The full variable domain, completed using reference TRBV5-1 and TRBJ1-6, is KAGVTQTPRYLIKTRGQQVTLSCSPISGHRSVSWYQQTPGQGLQFLFEYFSETQRNKGNFPGRFSGRQFSNSRSEMNVSTLELGDSALYLCASSWTVDNSPLHFGNGTRLTVT.

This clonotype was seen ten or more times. CDR3 DNA sequence: TGCAGCATAAACAGGGGTAGGAATGAGCAGTTCTTC. Amino acids: CSINRGRNEQFF. This chain joins TRBV29-1 and TRBJ2-1; TRBD1 aligns across 7 bases. This CDR3 has 12 residues. Germline-derived CDR1 and CDR2 are SQVTM and ANQGSEA. Germline trimming cut 8 bases from V and 7 bases from J; bases unmatched to any gene: 8.

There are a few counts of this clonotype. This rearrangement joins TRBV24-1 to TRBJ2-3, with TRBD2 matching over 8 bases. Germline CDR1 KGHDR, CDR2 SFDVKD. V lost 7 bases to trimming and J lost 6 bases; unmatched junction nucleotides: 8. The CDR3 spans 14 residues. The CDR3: CATSSGGAQDTQYF. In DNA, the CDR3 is TGTGCCACCAGCAGCGGGGGAGCACAGGATACGCAGTATTTT.

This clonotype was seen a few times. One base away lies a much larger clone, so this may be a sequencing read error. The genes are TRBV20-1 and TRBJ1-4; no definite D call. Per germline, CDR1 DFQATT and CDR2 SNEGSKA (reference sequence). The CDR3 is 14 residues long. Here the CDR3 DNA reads TGCAGTGCTAGAGGATGGGCGACTAATGAAAACCTGTTTTTT. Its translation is CSARGWATNENLFF.